The source of this T cell receptor (beta chain) is a study of blood T cell repertoires in COVID-19. Turning to the study itself: PBMCs, B-cell-depleted T cells, or T cells provided the cDNA or gDNA that made up the material.

Per the authors' pipeline: Amplified reference gene primers provided the basis for estimating nucleated cell counts. Profiled with immunoSEQ multiplex PCR; TCRdb holds only in-frame clones, not every one. That table is the source of V, J and clone size, and D and trimming were worked out from the DNA. Of over 200,000 clones in the sample, 80% to 90% are singletons; the top ten hold less than 2.5%. This clone was seen only once. Germline CDR1 and CDR2: SGHRS and YFSETQ. This CDR3 is 15 amino acids long. Trimming left V 0 bases short and J 7 bases short, with 13 bases between. Allocation to cohorts depended on clinical history reported by the participants. Symptom resolution, clearance, or two negative PCRs marked donors in Cohort 3 as recovered.

The TCR sequence derives from a woman between 45 and 60 years old who had recovered from COVID-19. The specimen was PBMCs or T cells enriched from blood (not recorded which). This sequence joins TRBV5-1 and TRBJ1-4; the D gene is possibly TRBD1 (5 bases). The CDR3 spells CASSLGVRGREKLFF. CDR3 in DNA: TGCGCCAGCAGCTTGGGGGTAAGGGGTCGTGAAAAACTGTTTTTT.